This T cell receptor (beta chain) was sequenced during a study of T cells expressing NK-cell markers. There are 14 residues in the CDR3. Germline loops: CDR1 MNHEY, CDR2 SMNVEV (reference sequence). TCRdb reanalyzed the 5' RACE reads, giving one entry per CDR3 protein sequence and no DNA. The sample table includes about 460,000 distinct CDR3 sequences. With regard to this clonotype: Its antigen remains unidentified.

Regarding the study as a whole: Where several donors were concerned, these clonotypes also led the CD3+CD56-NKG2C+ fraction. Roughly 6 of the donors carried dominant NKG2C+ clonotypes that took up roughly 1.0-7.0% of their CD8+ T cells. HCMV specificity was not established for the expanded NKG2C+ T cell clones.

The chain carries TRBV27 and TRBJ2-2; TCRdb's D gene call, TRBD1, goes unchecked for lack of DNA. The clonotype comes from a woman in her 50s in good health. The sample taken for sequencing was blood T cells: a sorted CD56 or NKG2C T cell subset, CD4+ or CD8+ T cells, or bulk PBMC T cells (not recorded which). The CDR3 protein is CASSSRGRTGELFF.